This T cell receptor beta chain was recovered during a study of technical replicates of blood from several donors (dated by TCRdb to about 2017). Turning to this clone: What this receptor recognizes is not known. No much larger clonotype is one base removed from it; base qualities were not supplied.

Looking up the germline V gene (reference sequence) yields CDR1 GTSNPN and CDR2 SVGIG. The junction carries 16 bases between V and J, which are trimmed by 5 bases and 6 bases respectively. The CDR3 runs 14 residues from the cysteine to the phenylalanine. The only DNA kept is the CDR3, 42 bases in frame from the first base. The library was generated by the immunoSEQ multiplex PCR assay. As stored in TCRdb, this immuneACCESS dataset retains in-frame rearrangements with V and J assigned. A fraction of the clones does not appear; measured against another copy, unresolved V genes explain less than half of the discrepancy, and the remainder lacks a known reason. This sample comprises about 99,000 clones, around 95% of them detected only once. The leading ten clones occupy more than 0.2% of the sample.

The sample was T cells isolated from PBMCs. In this chain, TRBV30 is recombined with TRBJ1-4; TRBD1 is possibly the D segment (5 matching bases). This TCR was recovered from a human donor in good health. The sequenced DNA: TGTGCCTGGCGTCTTGGACAAAGAGATGAAAAACTGTTTTTT. Translated, this is CAWRLGQRDEKLFF.